The 26 T cell receptor beta chains in this list originate from one sample, sequenced in a study of cytomegalovirus exposure and HLA in healthy donors. The primer mix had 60 Vbeta and 13 Jbeta primers. Clones were read by immunoSEQ multiplex PCR, and TCRdb kept only the in-frame ones, dropping some. The table has 100,000 to 150,000 clones, 77% seen once. Sample: PBMCs. These receptors were taken from a woman aged 40 to 50 in good health and CMV-seropositive.

V is TRBV27 and J is TRBJ2-7; maybe TRBD2 (6 bases). V was cut by 5 bases and J by 3 bases, with 17 bases left in between. Germline-derived CDR1 and CDR2 are MNHEY and SMNVEV (reference sequence). The CDR3 sequence is 15 residues long. The DNA for the CDR3 is TGTGCCAGCAGTCTCGAGCGGGCGGATGGCTACGAGCAGTACTTC. This codes for CASSLERADGYEQYF.

This sequence joins TRBV5-4 and TRBJ1-6, with D possibly TRBD1 on 6 matching bases. The CDR3 is 14 residues long. CDR1 and CDR2 from the germline V gene are SGHNT and YYREEE (reference sequence). With 2 bases removed from V and 8 bases from J, the gap between germline ends came to 11 bases. The CDR3, as DNA: TGTGCCAGCAGCTTTGGACAGATGTATTCACCCCTCCACTTT. Translated, it gives CASSFGQMYSPLHF. The complete variable domain, with remaining parts taken from reference TRBV5-4 and TRBJ1-6, reads ETGVTQSPTHLIKTRGQQVTLRCSSQSGHNTVSWYQQALGQGPQFIFQYYREEENGRGNFPPRFSGLQFPNYSSELNVNALELDDSALYLCASSFGQMYSPLHFGNGTRLTVT.

The chain has TRBV6-4 and TRBJ2-1; D is undetermined. CDR3 size: 13 residues. V gave up 4 bases and J gave up 0 bases, with 4 bases separating them. Germline V gene sequence: CDR1 MRHNA, CDR2 SNTAGT. CDR3 in DNA: TGTGCCAGCAGTGCGAGCTCCTACAATGAGCAGTTCTTC. Amino acid sequence: CASSASSYNEQFF.

The V call is TRBV5-1, the J call TRBJ2-7; 10 nucleotides agree with TRBD1. The CDR3 length is 16 residues. Germline V gene sequence: CDR1 SGHRS, CDR2 YFSETQ. With 3 bases clipped from V and 2 bases from J, the junction kept 8 bases outside the gene matches. CDR3 sequence reads: CASSSAGGQGAYEQYF. As DNA, the CDR3 is TGCGCCAGCAGCTCGGCCGGCGGACAGGGGGCCTACGAGCAGTACTTC.

This clone was observed a few times. The chain has TRBV28 and TRBJ2-7; D gene uncertain. The V end lost 3 bases, the J end lost 3 bases, and 3 bases lay between the germline ends. From germline, CDR1 is MDHEN and CDR2 SYDVKM. This CDR3 contains 11 residues. The CDR3: CASSFYYEQYF. Written as DNA, the CDR3 is TGTGCCAGCAGTTTCTACTACGAGCAGTACTTC.

This clone was found once. The rearrangement joins TRBV18 to TRBJ1-1, with D unresolved. The CDR3 contains 14 residues. V was cut by 2 bases and J by 4 bases, with 11 bases left in between. CDR1 is KGHSH, CDR2 LQKENI, per germline. The CDR3 coding sequence is TGTGCCAGCTCACCATGGGGTGAGGGCACTGAAGCTTTCTTT. It specifies CASSPWGEGTEAFF.

V gene TRBV12-5 combines with J gene TRBJ2-2; 12 nucleotides align to TRBD2. Trimming at V came to 0 bases and at J to 7 bases, leaving 3 bases not matched to a gene. In germline, CDR1 is LGHNT, CDR2 FRNRAP. The CDR3 runs 16 residues. CDR3 bases: TGTGCTAGTGGTTTGGTCCTAGCGGGAGGGGGCGGGGAGCTGTTTTTT. This gives the protein CASGLVLAGGGGELFF. The whole variable domain, filled in from reference TRBV12-5 and TRBJ2-2, reads DARVTQTPRHKVTEMGQEVTMRCQPILGHNTVFWYRQTMMQGLELLAYFRNRAPLDDSGMPKDRFSAEMPDATLATLKIQPSEPRDSAVYFCASGLVLAGGGGELFFGEGSRLTVL.

V usage is TRBV28 and J usage is TRBJ1-4, with D possibly TRBD1 on 6 matching bases. The CDR3 covers 14 residues. Germline CDR1 reads MDHEN; CDR2 reads SYDVKM. With 5 bases removed from V and 6 bases from J, the gap between germline ends came to 13 bases. In DNA form, the CDR3 reads TGTGCCAGCAGTGTGCAGGGGAATGATGAAAAACTGTTTTTT. This sequence encodes CASSVQGNDEKLFF.

The genes are TRBV27 and TRBJ2-7, with TRBD1 matching 9 bases. The CDR3 loop spans 18 amino acids. Germline values: CDR1 MNHEY, CDR2 SMNVEV (reference sequence). Trimming cost V 3 bases and J 2 bases; bases outside gene matches: 14. The CDR3 region is CASSFASLRTGATYEQYF. Written as DNA, the CDR3 is TGTGCCAGCAGTTTTGCCTCATTAAGGACAGGGGCTACCTACGAGCAGTACTTC.

J is TRBJ2-3 and V is TRBV15; TRBD2 matches at 9 bases. Looked up from germline, CDR1 is LNHNV and CDR2 is YYDKDF (reference sequence). The CDR3 is made up of 17 amino acids. With V trimmed by 0 bases and J by 3 bases, 7 bases remained unmatched. The CDR3 coding sequence is TGTGCCACCAGCAGAGATCCTAGCGGGATGGGGACAGATACGCAGTATTTT. The encoded protein is CATSRDPSGMGTDTQYF.

This chain links TRBV19 with TRBJ2-1; 11 bases map to TRBD2. V gave up 5 bases and J gave up 6 bases; unmatched junction bases: 6. CDR3 length: 15 amino acids. Germline V gene data show CDR1 as LNHDA and CDR2 as SQIVND (reference sequence). The CDR3 DNA is TGTGCCAGTAGTTTAGGGACTAGCGGCTCCAATGAGCAGTTCTTC. This translates into CASSLGTSGSNEQFF. Full variable domain (rest looked up from reference TRBV19 and TRBJ2-1): DGGITQSPKYLFRKEGQNVTLSCEQNLNHDAMYWYRQDPGQGLRLIYYSQIVNDFQKGDIAEGYSVSREKKESFPLTVTSAQKNPTAFYLCASSLGTSGSNEQFFGPGTRLTVL.

This clone was seen more than once but under ten times. The chain employs TRBV28 and TRBJ2-3, with TRBD1 matching 8 bases. V was clipped by 9 bases and J by 0 bases; unmatched bases: 2. This CDR3 spans 13 amino acids. Germline V CDR1 and CDR2: MDHEN, SYDVKM. CDR3: CASRQGSTDTQYF. In nucleotides, the CDR3 is TGTGCCAGTAGACAGGGGAGCACAGATACGCAGTATTTT.

The gene calls are TRBV19 and TRBJ2-3; 14 bases are a match to TRBD2. The V gene end was trimmed by 7 bases and the J gene end by 6 bases; junction bases not matched to a gene: 6. Germline CDR1 reads LNHDA; CDR2 reads SQIVND (reference sequence). The CDR3 has 15 amino acids. CDR3 amino acids: CASTTTSGRDDTQYF. In DNA form, the CDR3 reads TGTGCCAGTACCACGACTAGCGGGAGGGATGATACGCAGTATTTT.

This clone was detected only a few times. The chain uses TRBV2 and TRBJ1-1, with 7 bases that match TRBD1. The CDR3 loop spans 14 amino acids. The trim removed 7 bases at V and 3 bases at J, leaving 8 bases unmatched. Germline loops: CDR1 SNHLY, CDR2 FYNNEI. The CDR3 DNA reads as TGTGCCAGCACCTACAGGGGCACGTACACTGAAGCTTTCTTT. This translates into CASTYRGTYTEAFF.

This sequence joins TRBV18 and TRBJ2-1, with D tentatively TRBD2 (5 bases). CDR3 length equals 16 residues. The V gene lost 6 bases and the J gene lost 7 bases, with 22 bases spanning the gap. CDR1 is KGHSH, CDR2 LQKENI, per germline. The CDR3 reads CASSLRSGLGTNEQFF. The CDR3 nucleotides are TGTGCCAGCTCCCTCAGATCGGGATTAGGAACGAATGAGCAGTTCTTC.

This rearrangement joins TRBV6-5 to TRBJ2-1; D is unclear. The V end lost 2 bases, the J end lost 4 bases, and 12 bases lay between the germline ends. Germline CDR1 MNHEY, CDR2 SVGAGI. The CDR3 has 15 residues. The CDR3 loop is CASSYTGRMYNEQFF. DNA for the CDR3: TGTGCCAGCAGTTACACTGGCAGGATGTACAATGAGCAGTTCTTC.

The V gene is TRBV4-1, the J gene TRBJ2-5, with 7 nucleotides matching TRBD2. The CDR3 loop spans 16 amino acids. Germline-derived CDR1 and CDR2 are MGHRA and YSYEKL. V lost 0 bases, J lost 11 bases, and 15 bases stayed unmatched. CDR3 sequence: CASSQDPLPLGREQYF. The DNA of the CDR3 is TGCGCCAGCAGCCAAGACCCGCTACCCCTAGGGAGGGAGCAGTACTTC.

The chain recombines TRBV7-2 with TRBJ2-7, with D perhaps TRBD2 (5 bases). The CDR3 totals 13 residues. Deletions cut 6 bases from V and 3 bases from J, with 12 bases between. Germline-derived CDR1 and CDR2 are SGHTA and FQGNSA. CDR3 loop: CASSRIRGYEQYF. CDR3 DNA sequence: TGTGCCAGCAGTCGTATTCGGGGCTACGAGCAGTACTTC.

This CDR3 reads CASSLEGPGLAGSVMAKNIQYF. Written as DNA, the CDR3 is TGTGCCAGCAGTTTAGAGGGGCCGGGACTAGCGGGAAGTGTTATGGCCAAAAACATTCAGTACTTC. V usage is TRBV27 and J usage is TRBJ2-4; 13 bases map to TRBD2. The germline V gene encodes CDR1 MNHEY and CDR2 SMNVEV (reference sequence). The CDR3 covers 22 residues. V was clipped by 2 bases and J by 1 base; unmatched bases: 17.

The V and J genes are TRBV15 and TRBJ2-7; D possibly corresponds to TRBD1 (5 bases). Germline CDR1 and CDR2: LNHNV and YYDKDF (reference sequence). The length of the CDR3 is 15 residues. Between the trimmed V and J ends, which lost 0 bases and 10 bases, there was a span of 19 bases. The CDR3 sequence is CATSRDQGALPHQYF. The CDR3 DNA is TGTGCCACCAGCAGAGATCAAGGGGCCCTGCCACACCAGTACTTC. The variable domain in full, completed from reference TRBV15 and TRBJ2-7, reads DAMVIQNPRYQVTQFGKPVTLSCSQTLNHNVMYWYQQKSSQAPKLLFHYYDKDFNNEADTPDNFQSRRPNTSFCFLDIRSPGLGDTAMYLCATSRDQGALPHQYFGPGTRLTVT.

This clone appeared a few times. This sequence joins TRBV11-3 and TRBJ2-2, with 10 nucleotides matching TRBD1. Germline V lookup: CDR1 SGHNT, CDR2 YENEEA. The junction had 5 bases not matched to a gene; V was cut back by 5 bases and J by 5 bases. The CDR3 extends over 15 amino acids. The CDR3: CASSQWTGGTGELFF. CDR3 bases: TGTGCCAGCAGCCAATGGACAGGGGGAACCGGGGAGCTGTTTTTT.

This clone was found a few times. In DNA, the CDR3 is TGTGCCAGAAGCTTGGGGTGCCACCTTGACAGATTCCCGAGAGCGGGAGACTACGAGCAGTACTTC. It specifies CARSLGCHLDRFPRAGDYEQYF. V and J are TRBV5-3 and TRBJ2-7; TRBD2 aligns across 8 bases. TRBV5-3 counts as an open reading frame of uncertain function. The CDR3 has 22 residues. V trimming: 0 bases; J trimming: 3 bases; junction bases outside the gene matches: 26.

The chain recombines TRBV6-6 with TRBJ2-5; D gene uncertain. Deletions cut 4 bases from V and 0 bases from J, with 12 bases between. The CDR3 contains 15 residues. The V gene's germline CDR1 is MNHNY and CDR2 SVGAGI (reference sequence). The CDR3 DNA reads TGTGCCAGCAGTTCCTCGCCTAACCACCAAGAGACCCAGTACTTC. Translated: CASSSSPNHQETQYF.

The chain uses TRBV6-4 and TRBJ1-3; the D is unclear. The CDR3 runs to 14 residues. The V gene lost 8 bases and the J gene lost 4 bases, with 15 bases spanning the gap. Germline V gene sequence: CDR1 MRHNA, CDR2 SNTAGT. CDR3 region: CASQEGSSGNTIYF. CDR3 sequence (DNA): TGTGCCAGCCAGGAGGGAAGTTCGGGAAACACCATATATTTT.

The J gene is TRBJ1-5, the V gene TRBV28, with D perhaps matching TRBD1 (5 bases). Deletions cut 7 bases from V and 5 bases from J, with 24 bases between. Looked up from germline, CDR1 is MDHEN and CDR2 is SYDVKM. The CDR3 has 17 residues. CDR3 sequence: CASNTGGSAASHQPQHF. CDR3 DNA sequence: TGTGCCAGCAACACGGGGGGGTCGGCAGCAAGCCATCAGCCCCAGCATTTT.

J is TRBJ2-2 and V is TRBV7-6, with D perhaps TRBD1 (5 bases). Between the trimmed V and J ends, which lost 5 bases and 2 bases, there was a span of 12 bases. Germline V gives CDR1 SGHVS, CDR2 FNYEAQ. This CDR3 has 15 residues. The CDR3 nucleotides are TGTGCCAGCAGCCCACAGGAGATCAACACCGGGGAGCTGTTTTTT. Translated, it gives CASSPQEINTGELFF.